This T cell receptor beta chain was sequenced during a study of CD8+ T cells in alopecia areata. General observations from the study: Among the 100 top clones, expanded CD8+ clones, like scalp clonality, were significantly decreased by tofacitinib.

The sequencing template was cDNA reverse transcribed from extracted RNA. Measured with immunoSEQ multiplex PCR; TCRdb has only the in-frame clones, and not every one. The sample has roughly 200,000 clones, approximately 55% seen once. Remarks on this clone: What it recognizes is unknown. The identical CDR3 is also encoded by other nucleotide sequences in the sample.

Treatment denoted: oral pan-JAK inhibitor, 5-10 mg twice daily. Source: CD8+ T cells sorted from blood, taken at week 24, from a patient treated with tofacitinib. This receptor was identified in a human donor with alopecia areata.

The CDR3 DNA follows: TGTGCCTGGAGTGTACAGGGAGATCAGCCCCAGCATTTT. Protein product: CAWSVQGDQPQHF. The genes are TRBV30 and TRBJ1-5, with D possibly being TRBD1 (6 bases). From germline, CDR1 is GTSNPN and CDR2 SVGIG (reference sequence). There are 13 residues in the CDR3. Trimming left V 0 bases short and J 5 bases short, with 8 bases between.